Listed below are T cell receptor beta chains from one sample, sequenced in a study of cytomegalovirus exposure and HLA in healthy donors. Clones were sequenced by immunoSEQ multiplex PCR, and TCRdb holds only the in-frame ones, with some missing. Of under 250,000 clones detected, roughly 85% appear once; the ten largest clones hold less than 2%. The sequenced sample was PBMCs. The origin of the receptors is a male donor in good health and CMV-seronegative. CDR3s include the opening cysteine and the closing phenylalanine or tryptophan. The D gene is left open where the match is weak. The size of a clone is reported for some rows only, either as once, few or many, or as a class for expanded clones.

j_gene: TRBJ1-1
d_gene: .
len: 13
v_gene: TRBV18
abundance: .
CDR3aa: CASSPGRGTEAFF
CDR3nt: TGTGCCAGCTCACCGGGGAGGGGCACTGAAGCTTTCTTT

j_gene: TRBJ2-1
d_gene: TRBD2
len: 15
v_gene: TRBV11-2
abundance: .
CDR3aa: CASTQVAGGYNEQFF
CDR3nt: TGTGCCAGCACCCAAGTAGCGGGGGGATACAATGAGCAGTTCTTC

j_gene: TRBJ1-1
d_gene: .
len: 13
v_gene: TRBV27
abundance: few
CDR3aa: CASSLAADTEAFF
CDR3nt: TGTGCCAGCAGTTTAGCGGCGGACACTGAAGCTTTCTTT

j_gene: TRBJ1-3
d_gene: .
len: 18
v_gene: TRBV4-2
abundance: .
CDR3aa: CASSQDRQAKYSGNTIYF
CDR3nt: TGTGCCAGCAGCCAAGACAGGCAGGCTAAATACTCTGGAAACACCATATATTTT

j_gene: TRBJ1-5
d_gene: .
len: 17
v_gene: TRBV9
abundance: .
CDR3aa: CASSVGDPFEGNQPQHF
CDR3nt: TGTGCCAGCAGCGTAGGAGACCCGTTTGAGGGCAATCAGCCCCAGCATTTT

j_gene: TRBJ1-1
d_gene: .
len: 11
v_gene: TRBV20-1
abundance: .
CDR3aa: CSASIDTEAFF
CDR3nt: TGCAGTGCTAGTATAGACACTGAAGCTTTCTTT

j_gene: TRBJ1-4
d_gene: .
len: 12
v_gene: TRBV7-2
abundance: once
CDR3aa: CASSLGKEKLFF
CDR3nt: TGTGCCAGCAGCCTCGGGAAGGAAAAACTGTTTTTT

j_gene: TRBJ1-6
d_gene: TRBD1
len: 14
v_gene: TRBV5-4
abundance: .
CDR3aa: CASSFRGTYSPLHF
CDR3nt: TGTGCCAGCAGCTTCAGGGGGACTTATTCACCCCTCCACTTT

j_gene: TRBJ2-4
d_gene: .
len: 17
v_gene: TRBV9
abundance: .
CDR3aa: CASSVDGRVGVGNIQYF
CDR3nt: TGTGCCAGCAGCGTAGACGGGAGAGTCGGTGTCGGAAACATTCAGTACTTC

j_gene: TRBJ2-7
d_gene: .
len: 13
v_gene: TRBV6-6
abundance: .
CDR3aa: CASSYNGVYEQYF
CDR3nt: TGTGCCAGCAGTTATAACGGGGTCTACGAGCAGTACTTC

j_gene: TRBJ2-1
d_gene: TRBD1
len: 15
v_gene: TRBV14
abundance: .
CDR3aa: CASSLLDRGYNEQFF
CDR3nt: TGTGCCAGCAGCCTGTTGGACAGGGGTTACAATGAGCAGTTCTTC

j_gene: TRBJ1-2
d_gene: .
len: 9
v_gene: TRBV29-1
abundance: .
CDR3aa: CSVDVGYTF
CDR3nt: TGCAGCGTTGACGTTGGCTACACCTTC

j_gene: TRBJ2-2
d_gene: TRBD1
len: 13
v_gene: TRBV27
abundance: .
CDR3aa: CASRGQGPGELFF
CDR3nt: TGTGCCAGCAGAGGACAGGGACCCGGGGAGCTGTTTTTT

j_gene: TRBJ1-5
d_gene: .
len: 14
v_gene: TRBV19
abundance: .
CDR3aa: CASSLGNSNQPQHF
CDR3nt: TGTGCAAGTAGTCTGGGCAATAGCAATCAGCCCCAGCATTTT

j_gene: TRBJ1-1
d_gene: .
len: 13
v_gene: TRBV29-1
abundance: few
CDR3aa: CSVSLGSSTEAFF
CDR3nt: TGCAGCGTGAGCCTCGGGTCTTCCACTGAAGCTTTCTTT

j_gene: TRBJ2-3
d_gene: TRBD2
len: 18
v_gene: TRBV6-1
abundance: .
CDR3aa: CASSGELGAGGFTDTQYF
CDR3nt: TGTGCCAGCAGTGGAGAACTGGGGGCGGGGGGATTCACAGATACGCAGTATTTT

j_gene: TRBJ2-7
d_gene: TRBD1
len: 15
v_gene: TRBV6-1
abundance: .
CDR3aa: CASSEAGTGGYEQYF
CDR3nt: TGTGCCAGCAGTGAAGCAGGGACAGGGGGCTACGAGCAGTACTTC

j_gene: TRBJ2-7
d_gene: TRBD1
len: 17
v_gene: TRBV18
abundance: .
CDR3aa: CASSRTPQGMNSYEQYF
CDR3nt: TGTGCCAGCTCACGGACCCCACAGGGGATGAACTCCTACGAGCAGTACTTC

j_gene: TRBJ1-2
d_gene: .
len: 14
v_gene: TRBV7-9
abundance: .
CDR3aa: CASSPAGFNYGYTF
CDR3nt: TGTGCCAGCAGCCCCGCGGGGTTCAACTATGGCTACACCTTC

j_gene: TRBJ1-1
d_gene: TRBD1
len: 13
v_gene: TRBV7-6
abundance: .
CDR3aa: CASRPQGYTEAFF
CDR3nt: TGTGCCAGCAGGCCACAGGGGTATACTGAAGCTTTCTTT

j_gene: TRBJ2-2
d_gene: TRBD2
len: 16
v_gene: TRBV10-2
abundance: few
CDR3aa: CASSEFQAGVIGELFF
CDR3nt: TGCGCCAGCAGTGAGTTCCAAGCGGGAGTGATCGGGGAGCTGTTTTTT

j_gene: TRBJ1-4
d_gene: TRBD1
len: 12
v_gene: TRBV28
abundance: .
CDR3aa: CASRQGGEKLFF
CDR3nt: TGTGCCAGCAGGCAGGGGGGAGAAAAACTGTTTTTT

j_gene: TRBJ2-7
d_gene: .
len: 13
v_gene: TRBV10-3
abundance: .
CDR3aa: CAIRSGVTYEQYF
CDR3nt: TGTGCCATCCGATCGGGGGTCACCTACGAGCAGTACTTC

j_gene: TRBJ1-6
d_gene: .
len: 17
v_gene: TRBV5-6
abundance: .
CDR3aa: CASSLDGGSSYNSPLHF
CDR3nt: TGTGCCAGCAGCTTGGATGGGGGGAGCTCCTATAATTCACCCCTCCACTTT

j_gene: TRBJ2-7
d_gene: TRBD1
len: 14
v_gene: TRBV9
abundance: .
CDR3aa: CASSPGQGIYEQYF
CDR3nt: TGTGCCAGCAGCCCGGGACAGGGGATCTATGAGCAGTACTTC

j_gene: TRBJ2-3
d_gene: TRBD2
len: 14
v_gene: TRBV5-1
abundance: .
CDR3aa: CASSFSAGGDTQYF
CDR3nt: TGCGCCAGCAGCTTTAGCGCGGGAGGGGATACGCAGTATTTT

j_gene: TRBJ1-2
d_gene: .
len: 14
v_gene: TRBV7-9
abundance: .
CDR3aa: CASSLPMGLLGYTF
CDR3nt: TGTGCCAGCAGCTTGCCGATGGGACTACTAGGCTACACCTTC

j_gene: TRBJ1-1
d_gene: TRBD1
len: 15
v_gene: TRBV30
abundance: .
CDR3aa: CAWSVLGQVNTEAFF
CDR3nt: TGTGCCTGGAGTGTTTTGGGACAGGTGAACACTGAAGCTTTCTTT

j_gene: TRBJ2-2
d_gene: .
len: 15
v_gene: TRBV10-3
abundance: .
CDR3aa: CAISVDYPNTGELFF
CDR3nt: TGTGCCATCAGTGTCGACTACCCGAACACCGGGGAGCTGTTTTTT

j_gene: TRBJ2-6
d_gene: .
len: 15
v_gene: TRBV7-9
abundance: once
CDR3aa: CASSLDFSGANVLTF
CDR3nt: TGTGCCAGCAGCTTAGACTTCTCTGGGGCCAACGTCCTGACTTTC

j_gene: TRBJ2-1
d_gene: TRBD1
len: 17
v_gene: TRBV5-1
abundance: few
CDR3aa: CASSAGQGAGFGNEQFF
CDR3nt: TGCGCCAGCAGCGCAGGACAGGGGGCCGGTTTTGGTAATGAGCAGTTCTTC

j_gene: TRBJ1-2
d_gene: TRBD1
len: 14
v_gene: TRBV5-6
abundance: .
CDR3aa: CASSWDRVDYGYTF
CDR3nt: TGTGCCAGCAGCTGGGACAGGGTCGACTATGGCTACACCTTC

j_gene: TRBJ2-3
d_gene: TRBD2
len: 16
v_gene: TRBV4-3
abundance: .
CDR3aa: CASSQGTSEGTDTQYF
CDR3nt: TGCGCCAGCAGCCAAGGGACTAGCGAGGGGACAGATACGCAGTATTTT

j_gene: TRBJ1-5
d_gene: .
len: 14
v_gene: TRBV18
abundance: .
CDR3aa: CASSPNGENQPQHF
CDR3nt: TGTGCCAGCTCACCAAACGGGGAAAATCAGCCCCAGCATTTT

j_gene: TRBJ2-3
d_gene: .
len: 15
v_gene: TRBV5-1
abundance: .
CDR3aa: CASSTAGTWPDTQYF
CDR3nt: TGCGCCAGCAGCACCGCCGGGACATGGCCAGATACGCAGTATTTT

j_gene: TRBJ2-5
d_gene: TRBD1
len: 16
v_gene: TRBV5-4
abundance: once
CDR3aa: CASSFPPSGGRETQYF
CDR3nt: TGTGCCAGCAGCTTCCCCCCCTCAGGGGGCAGAGAGACCCAGTACTTC

j_gene: TRBJ1-2
d_gene: .
len: 15
v_gene: TRBV29-1
abundance: .
CDR3aa: CSVEFRAPINYGYTF
CDR3nt: TGCAGCGTTGAATTCAGGGCCCCTATTAACTATGGCTACACCTTC

j_gene: TRBJ1-2
d_gene: TRBD1
len: 15
v_gene: TRBV28
abundance: few
CDR3aa: CASSPGTGVRYGYTF
CDR3nt: TGTGCCAGCAGTCCCGGGACAGGGGTTCGGTATGGCTACACCTTC

j_gene: TRBJ2-2
d_gene: .
len: 12
v_gene: TRBV4-1
abundance: .
CDR3aa: CASSQGGTELFF
CDR3nt: TGCGCTAGCAGCCAGGGAGGTACGGAGCTGTTTTTT

j_gene: TRBJ2-6
d_gene: TRBD2
len: 17
v_gene: TRBV9
abundance: .
CDR3aa: CASSHNRGVAGANVLTF
CDR3nt: TGTGCCAGCAGCCATAATCGGGGGGTAGCTGGGGCCAACGTCCTGACTTTC

j_gene: TRBJ2-3
d_gene: TRBD1
len: 17
v_gene: TRBV28
abundance: .
CDR3aa: CASRGIPDRGFGDTQYF
CDR3nt: TGTGCCAGCAGGGGGATTCCCGACAGGGGGTTCGGGGATACGCAGTATTTT

j_gene: TRBJ2-6
d_gene: TRBD2
len: 16
v_gene: TRBV19
abundance: .
CDR3aa: CASSATSASGANVLTF
CDR3nt: TGTGCCAGTAGTGCAACTAGCGCCTCTGGGGCCAACGTCCTGACTTTC

j_gene: TRBJ2-7
d_gene: TRBD1
len: 14
v_gene: TRBV5-1
abundance: .
CDR3aa: CASSWGQGAYEQYF
CDR3nt: TGCGCCAGCAGCTGGGGACAGGGGGCCTACGAGCAGTACTTC

j_gene: TRBJ2-7
d_gene: TRBD1
len: 16
v_gene: TRBV4-1
abundance: .
CDR3aa: CASSQAPGQGIYEQYF
CDR3nt: TGCGCCAGCAGCCAAGCTCCGGGACAGGGTATCTACGAGCAGTACTTC

j_gene: TRBJ1-6
d_gene: TRBD1
len: 17
v_gene: TRBV9
abundance: .
CDR3aa: CASSAAQGGSYNSPLHF
CDR3nt: TGTGCCAGCAGCGCCGCACAGGGGGGCTCTTATAATTCACCCCTCCACTTT

j_gene: TRBJ1-2
d_gene: .
len: 17
v_gene: TRBV4-2
abundance: .
CDR3aa: CASSQDFPDPTRSGYTF
CDR3nt: TGTGCCAGCAGCCAAGACTTCCCCGACCCGACCCGGAGTGGCTACACCTTC

j_gene: TRBJ1-2
d_gene: TRBD1
len: 15
v_gene: TRBV5-1
abundance: few
CDR3aa: CASSFGQGVGYGYTF
CDR3nt: TGCGCCAGCAGCTTCGGACAGGGGGTTGGCTATGGCTACACCTTC

j_gene: TRBJ2-1
d_gene: TRBD2
len: 15
v_gene: TRBV9
abundance: few
CDR3aa: CASSRTGLAANEQFF
CDR3nt: TGTGCCAGCAGCCGAACCGGACTAGCGGCGAATGAGCAGTTCTTC